Included here is one TCR beta chain sequence, with context. TCRdb's copy holds only in-frame clones and misses some; the assay was immunoSEQ multiplex PCR. Here the sample spans a few hundred thousand clones, 86% being singletons. The entry originates in a study of cytomegalovirus exposure and HLA in healthy donors. The overall study: The roughly 130 validation repertoires used the same platform as the 650 to 750 first-cohort repertoires, a later analysis reported.

The CDR3 loop spans 16 amino acids. Trimming shortened V by 4 bases and J by 2 bases, and 17 bases separated the two germline ends. Germline V gene sequence: CDR1 LGHNA, CDR2 YSLEER. The sequenced sample consisted of PBMCs. The TCR comes from a young woman in good health and CMV-seronegative. The chain combines TRBV4-3 with TRBJ1-1; no reliable D call. The CDR3: CASSLTRWAGNTEAFF. DNA for the CDR3: TGCGCCAGCAGCCTTACTAGATGGGCGGGTAACACTGAAGCTTTCTTT.